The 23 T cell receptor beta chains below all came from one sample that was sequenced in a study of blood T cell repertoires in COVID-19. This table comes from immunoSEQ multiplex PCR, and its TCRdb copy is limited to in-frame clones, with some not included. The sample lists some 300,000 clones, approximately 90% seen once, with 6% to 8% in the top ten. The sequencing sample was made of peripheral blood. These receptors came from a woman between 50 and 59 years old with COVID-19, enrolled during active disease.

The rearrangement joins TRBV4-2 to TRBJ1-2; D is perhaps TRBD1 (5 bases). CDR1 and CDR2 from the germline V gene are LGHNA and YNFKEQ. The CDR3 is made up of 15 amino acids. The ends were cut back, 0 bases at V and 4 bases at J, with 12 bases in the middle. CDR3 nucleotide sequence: TGTGCCAGCAGCCAAGACAGGGTAAGGATCTATGGCTACACCTTC. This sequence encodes CASSQDRVRIYGYTF.

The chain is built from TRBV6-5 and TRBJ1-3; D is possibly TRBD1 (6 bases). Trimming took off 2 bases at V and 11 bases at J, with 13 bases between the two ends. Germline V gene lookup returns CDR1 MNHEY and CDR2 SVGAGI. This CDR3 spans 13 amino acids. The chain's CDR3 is CASSYADSSPIYF. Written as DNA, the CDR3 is TGTGCCAGCAGTTACGCGGACAGTTCTCCCATATATTTT.

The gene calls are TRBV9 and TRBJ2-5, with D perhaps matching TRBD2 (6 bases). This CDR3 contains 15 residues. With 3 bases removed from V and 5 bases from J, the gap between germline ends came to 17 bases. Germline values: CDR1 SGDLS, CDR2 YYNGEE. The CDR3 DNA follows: TGTGCCAGCAGCGCGGCCGGGACTCCCCTGGAGACCCAGTACTTC. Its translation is CASSAAGTPLETQYF. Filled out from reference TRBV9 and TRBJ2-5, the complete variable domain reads DSGVTQTPKHLITATGQRVTLRCSPRSGDLSVYWYQQSLDQGLQFLIQYYNGEERAKGNILERFSAQQFPDLHSELNLSSLELGDSALYFCASSAAGTPLETQYFGPGTRLLVL.

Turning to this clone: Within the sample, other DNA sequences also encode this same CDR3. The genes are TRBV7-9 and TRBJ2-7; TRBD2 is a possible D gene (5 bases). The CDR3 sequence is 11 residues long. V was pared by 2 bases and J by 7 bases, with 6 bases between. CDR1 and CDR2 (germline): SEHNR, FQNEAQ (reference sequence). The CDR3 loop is CASSLSGEQYF. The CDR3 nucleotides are TGTGCCAGCAGCTTAAGCGGAGAGCAGTACTTC. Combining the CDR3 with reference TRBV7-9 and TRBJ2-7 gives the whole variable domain DTGVSQNPRHKITKRGQNVTFRCDPISEHNRLYWYRQTLGQGPEFLTYFQNEAQLEKSRLLSDRFSAERPKGSFSTLEIQRTEQGDSAMYLCASSLSGEQYFGPGTRLTVT.

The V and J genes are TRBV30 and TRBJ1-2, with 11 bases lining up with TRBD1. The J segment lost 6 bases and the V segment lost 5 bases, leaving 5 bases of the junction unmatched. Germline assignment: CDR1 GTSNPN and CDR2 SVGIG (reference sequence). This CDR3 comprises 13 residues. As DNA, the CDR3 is TGTGCCTGGGACCGGGACAGGGGGGATGGCTACACCTTC. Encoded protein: CAWDRDRGDGYTF.

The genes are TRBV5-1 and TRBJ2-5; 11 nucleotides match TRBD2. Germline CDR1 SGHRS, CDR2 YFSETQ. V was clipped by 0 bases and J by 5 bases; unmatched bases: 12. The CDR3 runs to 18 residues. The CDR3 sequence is CASSLELIAGGPSETQYF. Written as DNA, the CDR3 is TGCGCCAGCAGCTTGGAATTGATAGCGGGAGGGCCGTCGGAGACCCAGTACTTC.

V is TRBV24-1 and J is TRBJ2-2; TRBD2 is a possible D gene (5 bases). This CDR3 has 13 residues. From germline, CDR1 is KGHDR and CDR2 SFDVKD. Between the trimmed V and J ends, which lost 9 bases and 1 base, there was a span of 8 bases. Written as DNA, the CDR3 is TGTGCCACCGGGAGTTGGAACACCGGGGAGCTGTTTTTT. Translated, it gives CATGSWNTGELFF.

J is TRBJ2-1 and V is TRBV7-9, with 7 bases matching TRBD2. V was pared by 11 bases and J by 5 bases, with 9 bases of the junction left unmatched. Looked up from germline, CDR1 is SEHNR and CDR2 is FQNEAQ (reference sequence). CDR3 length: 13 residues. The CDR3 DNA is TGTGCCGGGCGGGGGAGCGGGAACAATGAGCAGTTCTTC. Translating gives CAGRGSGNNEQFF.

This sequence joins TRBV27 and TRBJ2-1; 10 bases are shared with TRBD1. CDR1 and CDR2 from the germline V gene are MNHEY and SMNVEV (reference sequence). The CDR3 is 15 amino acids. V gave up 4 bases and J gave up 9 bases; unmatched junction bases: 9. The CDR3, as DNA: TGTGCCAGCAGTTCAAGACAGGGGGCGGTCGGTGAGCAGTTCTTC. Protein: CASSSRQGAVGEQFF.

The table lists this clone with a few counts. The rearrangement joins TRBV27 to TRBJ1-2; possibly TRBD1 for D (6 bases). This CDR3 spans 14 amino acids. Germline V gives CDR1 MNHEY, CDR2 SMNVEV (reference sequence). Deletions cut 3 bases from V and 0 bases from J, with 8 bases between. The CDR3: CASSLTGANYGYTF. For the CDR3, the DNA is TGTGCCAGCAGTTTGACAGGTGCTAACTATGGCTACACCTTC.

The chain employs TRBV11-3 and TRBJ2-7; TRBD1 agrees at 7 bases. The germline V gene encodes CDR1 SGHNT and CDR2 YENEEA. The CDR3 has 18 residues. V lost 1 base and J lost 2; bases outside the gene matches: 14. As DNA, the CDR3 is TGTGCCAGCAGCTTAGGACCCTTTGGACAGGAACTACCCTACGAGCAGTACTTC. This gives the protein CASSLGPFGQELPYEQYF.

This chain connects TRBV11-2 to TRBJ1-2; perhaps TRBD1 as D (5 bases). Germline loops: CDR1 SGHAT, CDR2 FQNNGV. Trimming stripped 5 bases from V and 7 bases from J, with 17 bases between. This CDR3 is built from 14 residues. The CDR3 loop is CASSVGGSISGYTF. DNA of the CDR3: TGTGCCAGCAGCGTCGGGGGGAGTATCTCTGGCTACACCTTC.

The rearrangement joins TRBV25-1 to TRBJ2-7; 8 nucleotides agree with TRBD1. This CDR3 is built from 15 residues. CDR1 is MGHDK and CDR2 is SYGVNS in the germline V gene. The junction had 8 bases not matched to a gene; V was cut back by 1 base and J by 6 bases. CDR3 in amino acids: CASSESGQGLGEQYF. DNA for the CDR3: TGTGCCAGCAGTGAATCCGGACAGGGCCTCGGCGAGCAGTACTTC.

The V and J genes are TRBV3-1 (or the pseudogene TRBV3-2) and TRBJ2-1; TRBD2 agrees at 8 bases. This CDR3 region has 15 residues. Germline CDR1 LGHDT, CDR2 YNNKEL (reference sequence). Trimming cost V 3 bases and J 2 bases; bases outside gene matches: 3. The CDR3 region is CASSQPGLAYNEQFF. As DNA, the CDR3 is TGTGCCAGCAGCCAGCCGGGACTAGCCTACAATGAGCAGTTCTTC.

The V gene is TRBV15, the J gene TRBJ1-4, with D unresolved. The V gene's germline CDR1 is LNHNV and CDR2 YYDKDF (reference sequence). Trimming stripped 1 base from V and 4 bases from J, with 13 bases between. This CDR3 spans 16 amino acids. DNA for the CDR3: TGTGCCACCAGCAGAGCTTTTAGCGGAGATAATGAAAAACTGTTTTTT. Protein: CATSRAFSGDNEKLFF.

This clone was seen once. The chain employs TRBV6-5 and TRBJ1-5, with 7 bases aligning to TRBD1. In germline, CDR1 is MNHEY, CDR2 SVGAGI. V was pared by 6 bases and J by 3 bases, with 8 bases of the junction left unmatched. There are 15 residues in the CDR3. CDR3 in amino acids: CASRQQGIDNQPQHF. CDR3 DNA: TGTGCCAGCAGGCAACAGGGGATTGACAATCAGCCCCAGCATTTT.

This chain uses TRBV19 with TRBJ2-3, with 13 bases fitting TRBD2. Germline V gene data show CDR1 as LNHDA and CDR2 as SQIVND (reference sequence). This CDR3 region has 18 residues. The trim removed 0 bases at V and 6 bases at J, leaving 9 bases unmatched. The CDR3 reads CASSIDLLAGGLVDTQYF. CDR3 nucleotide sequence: TGTGCCAGTAGTATAGATTTACTAGCGGGAGGGTTGGTGGATACGCAGTATTTT.

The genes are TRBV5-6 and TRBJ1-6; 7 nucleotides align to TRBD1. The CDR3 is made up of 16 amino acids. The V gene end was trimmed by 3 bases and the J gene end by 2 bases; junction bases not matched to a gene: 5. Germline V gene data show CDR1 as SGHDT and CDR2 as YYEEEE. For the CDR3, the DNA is TGTGCCAGCAGCTGGGGGACAGCGCCCTATAATTCACCCCTCCACTTT. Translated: CASSWGTAPYNSPLHF.

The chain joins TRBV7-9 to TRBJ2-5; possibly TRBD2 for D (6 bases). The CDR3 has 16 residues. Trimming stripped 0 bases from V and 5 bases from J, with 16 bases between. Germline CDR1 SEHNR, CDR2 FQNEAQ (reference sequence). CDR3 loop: CASSLALTGDRETQYF. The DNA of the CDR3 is TGTGCCAGCAGCTTAGCGCTAACGGGAGATAGGGAGACCCAGTACTTC.

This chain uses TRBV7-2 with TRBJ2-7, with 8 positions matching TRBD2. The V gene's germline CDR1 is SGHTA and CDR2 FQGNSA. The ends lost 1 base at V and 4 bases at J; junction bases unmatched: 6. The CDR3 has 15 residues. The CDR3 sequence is CASSLEVAGSYEQYF. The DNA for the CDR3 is TGTGCCAGCAGCTTAGAAGTAGCGGGAAGTTACGAGCAGTACTTC. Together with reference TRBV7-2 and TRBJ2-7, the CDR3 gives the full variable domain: GAGVSQSPSNKVTEKGKDVELRCDPISGHTALYWYRQSLGQGLEFLIYFQGNSAPDKSGLPSDRFSAERTGGSVSTLTIQRTQQEDSAVYLCASSLEVAGSYEQYFGPGTRLTVT.

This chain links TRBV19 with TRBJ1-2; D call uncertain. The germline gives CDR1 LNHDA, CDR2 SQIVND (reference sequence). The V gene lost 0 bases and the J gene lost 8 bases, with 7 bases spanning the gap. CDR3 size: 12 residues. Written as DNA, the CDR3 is TGTGCCAGTAGTATAGAAACGGTCGGCTACACCTTC. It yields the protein CASSIETVGYTF.

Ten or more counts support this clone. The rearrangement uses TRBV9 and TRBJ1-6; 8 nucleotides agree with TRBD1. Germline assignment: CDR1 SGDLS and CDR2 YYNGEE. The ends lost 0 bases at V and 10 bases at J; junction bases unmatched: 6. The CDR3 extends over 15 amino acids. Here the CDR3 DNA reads TGTGCCAGCAGCGTAGCCCCAGGGGGCGAGTCACCCCTCCACTTT. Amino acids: CASSVAPGGESPLHF.

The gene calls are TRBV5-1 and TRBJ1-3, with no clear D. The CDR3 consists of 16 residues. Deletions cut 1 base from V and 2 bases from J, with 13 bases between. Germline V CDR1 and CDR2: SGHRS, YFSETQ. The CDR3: CASSLSNTQAGNTIYF. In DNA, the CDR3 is TGCGCCAGCAGCTTGTCGAACACCCAAGCTGGAAACACCATATATTTT.